The following is a T cell receptor beta chain sequence with its context. The germline gene is not matched at one end of the junction; a read error may be the cause. This sample was taken from a study of blood T cell repertoires in COVID-19. Study-wide context: Acute and convalescent COVID-19 samples came from the United States, Italy and Spain. PBMCs, B-cell-depleted T cells, or T cells were the source of the cDNA or gDNA that made up the material.

In the source study's methods: It was from reference gene primer amplification that nucleated cell counts were estimated. Libraries were prepared by immunoSEQ multiplex PCR; TCRdb keeps only in-frame clonotypes and omits some of them. The V and J calls and clone size come from that table; D and trimming were worked out from the DNA. The data hold approximately 92,000 clones, with 85% observed a single time. Germline CDR1 MNHEY, CDR2 SMNVEV (reference sequence). This CDR3 spans 16 amino acids. The V and J genes are TRBV27 and TRBJ2-1; 7 nucleotides agree with TRBD1. This receptor was obtained from a man between 50 and 59 years old with acute or convalescent COVID-19. Sequencing used peripheral blood. The CDR3 sequence: CASSLFGDRKYNEQFF. DNA of the CDR3: TGTGCCAGCAGCTTATTCGGGGACAGAAAATACAATGAGCAGTTCTTC.